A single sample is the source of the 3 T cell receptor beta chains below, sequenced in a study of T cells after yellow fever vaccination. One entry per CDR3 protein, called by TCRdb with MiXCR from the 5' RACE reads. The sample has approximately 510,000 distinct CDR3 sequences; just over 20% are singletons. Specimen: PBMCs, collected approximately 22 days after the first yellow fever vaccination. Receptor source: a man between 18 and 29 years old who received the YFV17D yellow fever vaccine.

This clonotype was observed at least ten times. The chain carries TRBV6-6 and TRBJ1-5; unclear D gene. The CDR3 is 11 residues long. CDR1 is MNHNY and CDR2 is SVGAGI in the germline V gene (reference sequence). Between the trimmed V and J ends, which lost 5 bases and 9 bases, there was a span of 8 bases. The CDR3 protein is CASSRVGPQHF. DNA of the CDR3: TGTGCCAGCAGTCGGGTGGGGCCCCAGCATTTT.

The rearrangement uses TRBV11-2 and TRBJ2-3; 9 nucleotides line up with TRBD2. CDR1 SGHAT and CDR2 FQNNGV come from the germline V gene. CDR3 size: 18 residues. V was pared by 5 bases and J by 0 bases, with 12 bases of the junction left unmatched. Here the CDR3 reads CASSRGASGDPSTDTQYF. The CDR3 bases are TGTGCCAGCAGCAGGGGGGCTAGCGGGGACCCTAGCACAGATACGCAGTATTTT.

CDR3 in amino acids: CASSSSAGTGEKLFF. For the CDR3, the DNA is TGTGCCAGCAGTTCCTCCGCCGGGACAGGTGAAAAACTGTTTTTT. V usage is TRBV28 and J usage is TRBJ1-4, with 8 bases that match TRBD1. The CDR3 is made up of 15 amino acids. CDR1 is MDHEN and CDR2 is SYDVKM in the germline V gene. The trim removed 4 bases at V and 7 bases at J, leaving 8 bases unmatched.